This T cell receptor (beta chain) was observed in a study of vaccination and CD4 T cells after COVID-19. Study findings and constraints: SARS-CoV-2-reactive clonotype medians increased from around 20 to 38, not significantly.

This clonotype showed up just a few times. What it binds is not known. Treatment in this sample: roughly 11-day PBMC culture with coronavirus spike peptide pools or control peptides (ViraFEST assay). Trimming stripped 6 bases from V and 1 base from J, with 9 bases between. The CDR3 contains 13 residues. Germline lookup yields CDR1 MNHEY and CDR2 SMNVEV (reference sequence). CD4+ T cells that had been cultured provided DNA sequenced with the Oncomine TCR Beta short-read assay. DNA came from CD4+ T cells after culture. Each CDR3 protein is one row after TCRdb ran MiXCR on the PCR reads. The table includes about 20,000 distinct CDR3 sequences, around half detected once.

This chain connects TRBV27 to TRBJ1-1, with D maybe TRBD1 (5 bases). The sample consisted of CD4+ T cells from blood, cultured in vitro. This TCR came from a human donor who had recovered from COVID-19. CDR3 nucleotide sequence: TGTGCCAGCAGAAACCAGGGGAACACTGAAGCTTTCTTT. Its protein is CASRNQGNTEAFF.